The 30 T cell receptor beta chains presented below share a single source sample, sequenced in a study of T cells in Graves' hyperthyroidism and ophthalmopathy. TCR beta CDR3 sequences were amplified from RNA transcripts. A first-round RT-PCR of the TCR CDR3 used the HTBI primer set. TCRdb fed the multiplex PCR reads into MiXCR, producing one record per CDR3 protein. The data hold about 200,000 distinct CDR3 sequences, with around 18% observed a single time. The sample consisted of blood. These receptors were obtained from a man aged 40-49 years with Graves' hyperthyroidism.

The rearrangement joins TRBV20-1 to TRBJ1-6; no reliable D call. The CDR3 runs to 16 residues. In germline, CDR1 is DFQATT, CDR2 SNEGSKA (reference sequence). The ends were cut back, 8 bases at V and 0 bases at J, with 17 bases in the middle. As DNA, the CDR3 is TGCAGTCCCCTGGGTGGTGAAAGCTCCTATAATTCACCCCTCCACTTT. This gives the protein CSPLGGESSYNSPLHF.

The V gene is TRBV28, the J gene TRBJ1-1, with D hard to call. This CDR3 comprises 12 residues. The germline CDR1 and CDR2 sequences are MDHEN and SYDVKM. Trimming cost V 6 bases and J 4 bases, with 9 bases left between them. The CDR3: CASSVQITEAFF. Written as DNA, the CDR3 is TGTGCCAGCAGCGTTCAGATCACTGAAGCTTTCTTT.

In the case of this clonotype: This may arise from a read error, as a much more abundant clone is one base away. V gene TRBV2 combines with J gene TRBJ2-3; no definite D call. The CDR3 runs 12 residues. Germline CDR1 and CDR2: SNHLY and FYNNEI. Deletions cut 5 bases from V and 8 bases from J, with 11 bases between. The CDR3 DNA reads TGTGCCAGCAGTCCACGTGAAGGTACGCAGTATTTT. It is translated as CASSPREGTQYF.

As for this clonotype: This may be a read error: a much more frequent sequence differs by one nucleotide. This chain connects TRBV7-3 to TRBJ2-5; no clear D. The V and J ends lost 5 bases and 5 bases respectively, with 6 bases between them. CDR3 size: 11 residues. Germline loops: CDR1 SGHTA, CDR2 FQGTGA. The CDR3 reads CASSQYETQYF. DNA of the CDR3: TGTGCCAGCAGCCAATACGAGACCCAGTACTTC.

The table lists this clonotype with many counts. The rearrangement uses TRBV7-9 and TRBJ2-5, with TRBD1 matching over 8 bases. V gave up 0 bases and J gave up 0 bases; unmatched junction bases: 6. The germline CDR1 and CDR2 sequences are SEHNR and FQNEAQ (reference sequence). CDR3 length: 17 amino acids. The CDR3 region has the DNA TGTGCCAGCAGCTTAGCGCTCGGGACAGGCCACCAAGAGACCCAGTACTTC. This gives the protein CASSLALGTGHQETQYF.

The genes are TRBV5-1 and TRBJ2-1; TRBD1 matches at 9 bases. There are 14 residues in the CDR3. Germline V gene data show CDR1 as SGHRS and CDR2 as YFSETQ. After removal of 4 bases from V and 9 bases from J, the junction contained 8 bases not matched to a gene. This CDR3 is CASSPWTGVGEQFF. The DNA of the CDR3 is TGCGCCAGCAGCCCGTGGACAGGGGTCGGTGAGCAGTTCTTC.

To note about this clonotype: This may stem from a read error, because a much larger clone lies one nucleotide away. This chain connects TRBV3-1 to TRBJ2-5; D not resolved. Germline CDR1 and CDR2: LGHDT and YNNKEL (reference sequence). The V and J ends lost 4 bases and 11 bases respectively, with 17 bases between them. The CDR3 loop spans 13 amino acids. CDR3 in DNA: TGTGCCAGCAGCCCCACCACCAGGTCAGGACAGTACTTC. It yields the protein CASSPTTRSGQYF.

In this sample, this clonotype turned up a few times. The rearrangement links TRBV29-1 to TRBJ2-7, with D possibly matching TRBD2 (6 bases). The CDR3 loop spans 15 amino acids. The germline V and J ends were trimmed by 4 bases and 3 bases, with 19 bases remaining between them. Germline V gives CDR1 SQVTM, CDR2 ANQGSEA. The CDR3 nucleotides read TGCAGCGTTGGGGTGGGGGGAATATCGAGCTACGAGCAGTACTTC. It translates to CSVGVGGISSYEQYF.

As to this clonotype: A much larger clone lies a single base off, so this may be a read error. In this CDR3 the conserved last residue, phenylalanine or tryptophan, is missing, so a read error is likely. The chain employs TRBV15 and TRBJ1-1; D is unclear. V gave up 0 bases and J gave up 1 base, with 12 bases separating them. Germline V gives CDR1 LNHNV, CDR2 YYDKDF (reference sequence). CDR3 length: 16 amino acids. The CDR3 is CATSRDLWTENTEAFI. The CDR3 DNA follows: TGTGCCACCAGCAGAGACCTCTGGACGGAGAACACTGAAGCTTTCATT.

Only a few counts were recorded for this clonotype. The genes are TRBV19 and TRBJ2-3, with a possible D match to TRBD2 (5 bases). CDR3 length equals 14 residues. Germline V gene data show CDR1 as LNHDA and CDR2 as SQIVND (reference sequence). Deletions cut 4 bases from V and 6 bases from J, with 14 bases between. The CDR3 spells CASSRPRREDTQYF. Here the CDR3 DNA reads TGTGCCAGTAGTAGGCCCCGTAGGGAGGATACGCAGTATTTT.

Of note for this clonotype: A much larger clone lies a single base off, so this may be a read error. The V call is TRBV30, the J call TRBJ2-6; perhaps TRBD2 as D (6 bases). Germline CDR1 GTSNPN, CDR2 SVGIG (reference sequence). This CDR3 spans 15 amino acids. The CDR3 reads CAWSTEGTGADVLTF. CDR3 coding DNA: TGTGCCTGGAGTACCGAGGGGACTGGGGCCGACGTCCTGACTTTC.

The chain joins TRBV5-1 to TRBJ1-1; D unresolved. The CDR3 covers 17 residues. Deletions cut 0 bases from V and 0 bases from J, with 15 bases between. Germline lookup yields CDR1 SGHRS and CDR2 YFSETQ. CDR3 residues: CASSLEGGSVMNTEAFF. CDR3 nucleotides: TGCGCCAGCAGCTTGGAAGGAGGGTCCGTGATGAACACTGAAGCTTTCTTT.

About this clonotype: A much larger clone sits a single nucleotide away, making a read error possible. The chain links TRBV7-2 to TRBJ2-3; a weak D match, TRBD2 (6 bases). Germline lookup yields CDR1 SGHTA and CDR2 FQGNSA. V shed 5 bases and J shed 3 bases, with 12 bases lying between them. This CDR3 contains 14 residues. The CDR3 loop is CASSPGGLTDTQYF. The CDR3 bases are TGTGCCAGCAGCCCTGGCGGACTAACAGATACGCAGTATTTT.

This clonotype has just a few counts. V usage is TRBV15 and J usage is TRBJ1-5; D ambiguous. The germline CDR1 and CDR2 sequences are LNHNV and YYDKDF (reference sequence). The CDR3 sequence is 14 residues long. V was clipped by 1 base and J by 3 bases, with 7 bases between them. CDR3: CATSRGPPNQPQHF. The CDR3 nucleotides are TGTGCCACCAGCAGAGGTCCACCCAATCAGCCCCAGCATTTT.

The gene calls are TRBV7-2 and TRBJ1-6; D uncertain. This CDR3 comprises 12 residues. From germline, CDR1 is SGHTA and CDR2 FQGNSA. V shed 5 bases and J shed 6 bases, with 5 bases lying between them. The CDR3 sequence is CASSRFNSPLHF. CDR3 nucleotides: TGTGCCAGCAGCCGGTTTAATTCACCCCTCCACTTT.

This clonotype turned up a few times. This chain joins TRBV28 and TRBJ2-5; either TRBD1 or TRBD2 may supply D (6 bases each). CDR3 size: 14 residues. Germline values: CDR1 MDHEN, CDR2 SYDVKM. The V end was cut by 3 bases, the J end by 4 bases, with 12 bases between. CDR3 DNA sequence: TGTGCCAGCAGTTTGGGGGCGCGGGGAGAGACCCAGTACTTC. This codes for CASSLGARGETQYF.

This clonotype was detected many times. The J gene is TRBJ1-4, the V gene TRBV20-1, with 9 bases aligning to TRBD1. The CDR3 is 13 amino acids. J was trimmed by 8 bases and V by 5 bases; bases with no gene match: 6. Germline V CDR1 and CDR2: DFQATT, SNEGSKA (reference sequence). CDR3 in amino acids: CSASDRGGEKLFF. In nucleotides, the CDR3 is TGCAGTGCTTCGGACAGGGGCGGGGAAAAACTGTTTTTT.

This clonotype was seen repeatedly, ten times or more. The chain is built from TRBV20-1 and TRBJ1-1; possibly TRBD1 for D (5 bases). The CDR3 has 12 amino acids. The V gene's germline CDR1 is DFQATT and CDR2 SNEGSKA (reference sequence). Trimming took off 3 bases at V and 6 bases at J, with 11 bases between the two ends. CDR3 in amino acids: CSASRQGSEAFF. The CDR3, as DNA: TGCAGTGCTAGTCGGCAGGGCTCTGAAGCTTTCTTT.

This clonotype was counted at least ten times. V and J are TRBV11-2 and TRBJ1-1; 7 bases are a match to TRBD1. V shed 6 bases and J 5 bases; nucleotides not matched to a gene: 9. Germline CDR1 is SGHAT and CDR2 is FQNNGV. This CDR3 contains 14 residues. CDR3 region: CASRKWQGGTEAFF. CDR3 in DNA: TGTGCCAGCAGAAAGTGGCAGGGGGGGACTGAAGCTTTCTTT.

This clonotype was detected many times. V usage is TRBV20-1 and J usage is TRBJ1-1; D unresolved. V was trimmed by 0 bases and J by 3 bases, leaving 8 bases between them. Germline V gives CDR1 DFQATT, CDR2 SNEGSKA (reference sequence). The CDR3 runs 13 residues. The CDR3 region is CSARDSVYTEAFF. Here the CDR3 DNA reads TGCAGTGCTAGAGATAGTGTGTACACTGAAGCTTTCTTT.

The chain employs TRBV5-5 and TRBJ2-7, with TRBD2 identical over 14 bases. The germline V gene encodes CDR1 SGHKS and CDR2 YYEKEE (reference sequence). V was pared by 4 bases and J by 3 bases, with 6 bases of the junction left unmatched. This CDR3 is 16 amino acids long. CDR3 coding DNA: TGTGCCAGCAGCCGCCAGGGACTAGCGGGGGACTACGAGCAGTACTTC. It translates to CASSRQGLAGDYEQYF.

This clonotype came up many times. The V call is TRBV7-2, the J call TRBJ2-3, with a tentative D call TRBD2 (6 bases). This CDR3 is 15 amino acids long. Germline values: CDR1 SGHTA, CDR2 FQGNSA. V dropped 4 bases and J dropped 6 bases, with 17 bases sitting between them. CDR3 sequence: CASSSSGTPSDTQYF. The CDR3 DNA follows: TGTGCCAGCAGCTCCTCGGGGACTCCTTCTGATACGCAGTATTTT.

The CDR3 DNA reads as TGTGCCACCACCGGACTGAGGAACACTGAAGCTTTCTTT. Amino acids: CATTGLRNTEAFF. The V call is TRBV28, the J call TRBJ1-1; no firm D call. Germline loops: CDR1 MDHEN, CDR2 SYDVKM. The CDR3 length is 13 residues. Trimming took off 10 bases at V and 1 base at J, with 13 bases between the two ends.

This clonotype showed up many times. This CDR3 is CASSQVSGEGYTF. In nucleotides, the CDR3 is TGTGCCAGCAGCCAGGTCTCAGGGGAAGGCTACACCTTC. The V call is TRBV3-1, the J call TRBJ1-2, with D maybe TRBD1 (6 bases). V was clipped by 3 bases and J by 8 bases, with 13 bases between them. The CDR3 runs 13 residues. In germline, CDR1 is LGHDT, CDR2 YNNKEL (reference sequence).

This clonotype was detected only a few times. The J gene is TRBJ1-6, the V gene TRBV18; TRBD1 might be the D (5 bases). CDR3 length equals 14 residues. Germline CDR1 reads KGHSH; CDR2 reads LQKENI. V was pared by 2 bases and J by 7 bases, with 9 bases between. CDR3 residues: CASSPEGRNSPLHF. Here the CDR3 DNA reads TGTGCCAGCTCACCAGAGGGGAGGAATTCACCCCTCCACTTT.

This clonotype was observed many times. This chain uses TRBV7-2 with TRBJ2-4; no reliable D call. From germline, CDR1 is SGHTA and CDR2 FQGNSA. The CDR3 spans 11 residues. V was cut by 5 bases and J by 7 bases, with 6 bases left in between. The CDR3: CASSLSNIQYF. For the CDR3, the DNA is TGTGCCAGCAGCCTTTCTAACATTCAGTACTTC.

As for this clonotype: A much larger clone lies one base from this, so it may be a read error. The chain is built from TRBV2 and TRBJ2-5; maybe TRBD2 (6 bases). Germline lookup yields CDR1 SNHLY and CDR2 FYNNEI. This CDR3 has 13 residues. CDR3 protein: CASSELAQETRYF. CDR3 in DNA: TGTGCCAGCAGTGAACTAGCGCAAGAGACCCGGTACTTC. The full variable domain, rest sourced from reference TRBV2 and TRBJ2-5, is EPEVTQTPSHQVTQMGQEVILRCVPISNHLYFYWYRQILGQKVEFLVSFYNNEISEKSEIFDDQFSVERPDGSNFTLKIRSTKLEDSAMYFCASSELAQETRYFGPGTRLLVL.

This clonotype was seen a few times. J is TRBJ1-4 and V is TRBV28, with D hard to call. The germline gives CDR1 MDHEN, CDR2 SYDVKM. The CDR3 has 16 residues. Trimming left V 2 bases short and J 0 bases short, with 10 bases between. CDR3 nucleotides: TGTGCCAGCAGTTTAAATTTGGGTGCAACTAATGAAAAACTGTTTTTT. Protein sequence: CASSLNLGATNEKLFF.

The rearrangement links TRBV7-9 to TRBJ2-3; the D is unclear. The CDR3 totals 15 residues. The V end was cut by 5 bases, the J end by 0 bases, with 12 bases between. Germline CDR1 SEHNR, CDR2 FQNEAQ (reference sequence). The CDR3 DNA follows: TGTGCCAGCAGCCTAACCAGACCTAGCACAGATACGCAGTATTTT. This codes for CASSLTRPSTDTQYF.

This clonotype was seen at least ten times. The CDR3, as DNA: TGTGCCAGCAGCCAGAAGGGCACAGATACGCAGTATTTT. This gives the protein CASSQKGTDTQYF. The V and J genes are TRBV5-8 and TRBJ2-3, with D unclear. The CDR3 runs 13 residues. V dropped 4 bases and J dropped 1 base, with 7 bases sitting between them. CDR1 is SGHTS, CDR2 YDEGEE, per germline.